These 18 T cell receptor beta chains were sequenced from one sample in a study of cytomegalovirus exposure and HLA in healthy donors. PCR employed 60 Vbeta and 13 Jbeta primers. Sequenced by immunoSEQ multiplex PCR; TCRdb stores in-frame clones only, minus some. The repertoire holds around 180,000 clones, with 77% as singletons. The sequencing sample was made of PBMCs. All receptors derive from a woman under 40 in good health and CMV-seropositive.

The rearrangement links TRBV11-2 to TRBJ2-5, with TRBD2 matching 7 bases. Germline V gene data show CDR1 as SGHAT and CDR2 as FQNNGV. V was pared by 3 bases and J by 6 bases, with 10 bases of the junction left unmatched. The CDR3 contains 15 residues. For the CDR3, the DNA is TGTGCCAGCAGCTTCGGGACTACGAGCGAAAAGACCCAGTACTTC. Protein product: CASSFGTTSEKTQYF. Supplemented by reference TRBV11-2 and TRBJ2-5, the full variable domain reads EAGVAQSPRYKIIEKRQSVAFWCNPISGHATLYWYQQILGQGPKLLIQFQNNGVVDDSQLPKDRFSAERLKGVDSTLKIQPAKLEDSAVYLCASSFGTTSEKTQYFGPGTRLLVL.

Points on this clone: Compared with germline, one end of the junction differs, possibly owing to a read error. This chain uses TRBV2 with TRBJ2-4, with a possible D match to TRBD1 (5 bases). CDR1 is SNHLY and CDR2 is FYNNEI in the germline V gene. CDR3 length: 13 amino acids. The CDR3 DNA sequence: TGTGCCAGCAGTAGTTTTGACAGTGGACACGGGCACTTC. Residues: CASSSFDSGHGHF.

This rearrangement joins TRBV15 to TRBJ2-7; 7 bases map to TRBD2. Germline lookup yields CDR1 LNHNV and CDR2 YYDKDF (reference sequence). This CDR3 spans 15 amino acids. V was pared by 0 bases and J by 7 bases, with 9 bases of the junction left unmatched. This CDR3 reads CATSRELAPSGEQYF. The CDR3 DNA reads as TGTGCCACCAGCAGAGAACTAGCGCCCTCGGGGGAGCAGTACTTC.

Concerning this clone: At one end, the junction sequence differs from germline, possibly due to a read error. This chain connects TRBV5-3 to TRBJ2-2; either TRBD1 or TRBD2 may fit D (9 bases each). TRBV5-3 is an ORF for which the function is uncertain. There are 18 residues in the CDR3. Written as DNA, the CDR3 is TGTGCCAGAAGGTTGGACAGGGGACTAGCCCAGAACACCGGGGAGCTGTTTTTT. Encoded protein: CARRLDRGLAQNTGELFF.

The gene calls are TRBV27 and TRBJ2-6; tentative D call: TRBD1 (5 bases). Germline CDR1 is MNHEY and CDR2 is SMNVEV (reference sequence). The CDR3 runs to 14 residues. Trimming removed 8 bases from V and 0 bases from J, with 8 bases in between. The CDR3, as DNA: TGTGCCAGCGGGCAGGGCTCTGGGGCCAACGTCCTGACTTTC. Amino acids: CASGQGSGANVLTF.

The rearrangement uses TRBV10-3 and TRBJ2-5; D may be TRBD2 (6 bases). Germline V gives CDR1 ENHRY, CDR2 SYGVKD. This CDR3 is 16 amino acids long. V was shortened by 0 bases and J by 2 bases, with 13 bases between the two germline ends. The CDR3 reads CAISESLAPTQETQYF. DNA for the CDR3: TGTGCCATCAGTGAGTCACTAGCCCCCACACAAGAGACCCAGTACTTC.

V usage is TRBV14 and J usage is TRBJ1-1; 9 bases align to TRBD1. Germline-derived CDR1 and CDR2 are SGHDN and FVKESK. This CDR3 region has 13 residues. V lost 4 bases, J lost 11 bases, and 8 bases stayed unmatched. The CDR3 protein is CASSPDRGGIAFF. CDR3 DNA sequence: TGTGCCAGCAGCCCTGACAGGGGGGGGATTGCTTTCTTT.

In DNA form, the CDR3 reads TGCAGCGTTGGCGACTTAGCGGGAGGTGGGGAGACCCAGTACTTC. Its protein is CSVGDLAGGGETQYF. This chain uses TRBV29-1 with TRBJ2-5; TRBD2 agrees at 10 bases. With V trimmed by 4 bases and J by 5 bases, 10 bases remained unmatched. From germline, CDR1 is SQVTM and CDR2 ANQGSEA. This CDR3 is built from 15 residues.

The V call is TRBV11-3, the J call TRBJ2-1, with D possibly TRBD2 on 5 matching bases. This CDR3 is 15 amino acids long. V was clipped by 4 bases and J by 3 bases, with 13 bases between them. Germline V gene lookup returns CDR1 SGHNT and CDR2 YENEEA. The CDR3 nucleotides are TGTGCCAGCAGCTCCCGGGGTAGCGACTACAATGAGCAGTTCTTC. The encoded protein is CASSSRGSDYNEQFF.

In this sample, this clone turned up once. The V and J genes are TRBV7-2 and TRBJ2-1, with 10 bases lining up with TRBD2. The CDR3 extends over 16 amino acids. V lost 5 bases and J lost 0; bases outside the gene matches: 4. Germline values: CDR1 SGHTA, CDR2 FQGNSA. The CDR3: CASSPPSGSSYNEQFF. The DNA of the CDR3 is TGTGCCAGCAGCCCACCTAGCGGGAGCTCCTACAATGAGCAGTTCTTC.

V is TRBV9 and J is TRBJ2-5; TRBD1 aligns across 10 bases. Unmatched junction bases numbered 4, after V lost 4 bases and J lost 4 bases. Germline CDR1 and CDR2: SGDLS and YYNGEE. This CDR3 is 14 amino acids long. CDR3 region: CASSPGTGVETQYF. The CDR3 coding sequence is TGTGCCAGCAGCCCTGGGACAGGGGTAGAGACCCAGTACTTC. Together with reference TRBV9 and TRBJ2-5, the CDR3 gives the full variable domain: DSGVTQTPKHLITATGQRVTLRCSPRSGDLSVYWYQQSLDQGLQFLIQYYNGEERAKGNILERFSAQQFPDLHSELNLSSLELGDSALYFCASSPGTGVETQYFGPGTRLLVL.

J is TRBJ1-5 and V is TRBV28; no clear D gene. CDR1 MDHEN and CDR2 SYDVKM come from the germline V gene. The CDR3 extends over 12 amino acids. Trimming removed 11 bases from V and 2 bases from J, with 10 bases in between. The CDR3 here is CALGRGNQPQHF. DNA for the CDR3: TGTGCCCTAGGTCGAGGCAATCAGCCCCAGCATTTT.

This chain uses TRBV18 with TRBJ2-1; D is undetermined. Trimming took off 0 bases at V and 5 bases at J, with 11 bases between the two ends. Germline CDR1 KGHSH, CDR2 LQKENI. The CDR3 is 15 amino acids. CDR3 DNA sequence: TGTGCCAGCTCACCACCCGGTCTAAATGACAATGAGCAGTTCTTC. Protein product: CASSPPGLNDNEQFF.

This clone appeared a few times. This chain uses TRBV7-6 with TRBJ1-2; 7 bases agree with TRBD1. CDR1 and CDR2 from the germline V gene are SGHVS and FNYEAQ. This CDR3 has 13 amino acids. Trimming cost V 4 bases and J 7 bases; bases outside gene matches: 6. CDR3 nucleotide sequence: TGTGCCAGCAGCTCCGGGACAGCGGCTGGCTACACCTTC. Its protein is CASSSGTAAGYTF.

This chain links TRBV27 with TRBJ2-1; 13 positions agree with TRBD2. This CDR3 has 16 amino acids. Germline values: CDR1 MNHEY, CDR2 SMNVEV (reference sequence). J gave up 7 bases and V 2 bases, and 5 bases lay outside the gene matches. The CDR3, as DNA: TGTGCCAGCAGTTTAGGACTAGCGGGAGTGTTTAATGAGCAGTTCTTC. It encodes CASSLGLAGVFNEQFF.

The chain links TRBV5-1 to TRBJ1-5; perhaps TRBD1 as D (5 bases). The CDR3 covers 17 residues. Looked up from germline, CDR1 is SGHRS and CDR2 is YFSETQ. Between the trimmed V and J ends, which lost 4 bases and 0 bases, there was a span of 17 bases. In nucleotides, the CDR3 is TGCGCCAGCAGCCTTAACGGGGGGGTGTATAGCAATCAGCCCCAGCATTTT. This translates into CASSLNGGVYSNQPQHF.

This clone has just a few counts. This chain connects TRBV7-2 to TRBJ1-4, with D possibly matching TRBD1 (6 bases). Germline lookup yields CDR1 SGHTA and CDR2 FQGNSA. The CDR3 length is 15 residues. Trimming stripped 5 bases from V and 4 bases from J, with 14 bases between. The CDR3 DNA reads TGTGCCAGCAGCGCCCAGGGGTTAGATAATGAAAAACTGTTTTTT. This codes for CASSAQGLDNEKLFF. Filled out from reference TRBV7-2 and TRBJ1-4, the complete variable domain reads GAGVSQSPSNKVTEKGKDVELRCDPISGHTALYWYRQSLGQGLEFLIYFQGNSAPDKSGLPSDRFSAERTGGSVSTLTIQRTQQEDSAVYLCASSAQGLDNEKLFFGSGTQLSVL.

The CDR3 spells CASSLNPGGELFF. DNA for the CDR3: TGTGCCAGCAGCCTCAACCCGGGAGGGGAGCTGTTTTTT. The chain is built from TRBV7-2 and TRBJ2-2, with a weak D call TRBD2 (5 bases). The germline V gene encodes CDR1 SGHTA and CDR2 FQGNSA. The CDR3 consists of 13 residues. The V and J ends lost 5 bases and 8 bases respectively, with 12 bases between them.